This T cell receptor (beta chain) was sequenced for a study of OX40 agonist ivuxolimab in advanced cancers. Study overall: The patients' treatment was ivuxolimab, an agonistic anti-OX40 (CD134) antibody.

To note about this clone: As yet, its antigen is unknown.

V was clipped by 3 bases and J by 10 bases; unmatched bases: 8. The germline CDR1 and CDR2 sequences are MNHNS and SASEGT. The CDR3 loop spans 13 amino acids. Sequencing was performed with immunoSEQ multiplex PCR; in TCRdb, only in-frame clones are kept and a portion is missing. This repertoire shows about 82,000 clones, roughly nine tenths found once; its top ten account for about 2.5%. Broader study findings: More expanded clones were seen, on average, in CD8+ T cells than in CD4+.

The clonotype originates from an adult with an advanced solid tumor such as melanoma, head and neck, liver or kidney cancer. Sample: CD4+ or CD8+ T cells sorted from blood, taken in a trial of the OX40 agonist ivuxolimab. The chain joins TRBV6-1 to TRBJ2-7; TRBD1 agrees at 8 bases. The CDR3 here is CASSEQGAPDQYF. In DNA, the CDR3 is TGTGCCAGCAGTGAGCAGGGGGCGCCGGATCAGTACTTC.